These 28 T cell receptor beta chains share one sample of origin, sequenced in a study of graft-versus-host responses after intestinal transplantation. Here immunoSEQ multiplex PCR was the method, and the copy in TCRdb shows in-frame clones only, minus some. This table has about 19,000 clones, approximately 70% appearing once. The authors processed graft tissue to release intraepithelial and lamina propria lymphocytes. Sequences were derived from ileum tissue, sampled about 3 weeks after intestinal transplant. All receptors derive from a human patient who received an intestinal transplant, so some T cells may come from the graft donor.

The rearrangement links TRBV7-9 to TRBJ1-2, with D unresolved. The V and J ends lost 5 bases and 4 bases respectively, with 11 bases between them. The CDR3 covers 13 residues. CDR1 is SEHNR, CDR2 FQNEAQ, per germline (reference sequence). As DNA, the CDR3 is TGTGCCAGCAGCCCGTATAGATTCTATGGCTACACCTTC. It translates to CASSPYRFYGYTF.

This clone turned up a few times. The chain is built from TRBV27 and TRBJ2-7, with D perhaps matching TRBD2 (6 bases). V was clipped by 3 bases and J by 3 bases, with 9 bases between them. CDR3 length: 13 residues. The germline gives CDR1 MNHEY, CDR2 SMNVEV (reference sequence). This CDR3 reads CASSFGLLYEQYF. As DNA, the CDR3 is TGTGCCAGCAGTTTTGGACTACTCTACGAGCAGTACTTC.

This chain links TRBV19 with TRBJ1-2, with a tentative D call TRBD1 (6 bases). Trimming took 8 bases from V and 5 from J, leaving 15 bases between them. There are 13 residues in the CDR3. Germline V gene sequence: CDR1 LNHDA, CDR2 SQIVND (reference sequence). As DNA, the CDR3 is TGTGCCAGTTCGAATTTACAGGGTTATGGCTACACCTTC. Amino acid sequence: CASSNLQGYGYTF. Complete variable domain (other parts from reference TRBV19 and TRBJ1-2): DGGITQSPKYLFRKEGQNVTLSCEQNLNHDAMYWYRQDPGQGLRLIYYSQIVNDFQKGDIAEGYSVSREKKESFPLTVTSAQKNPTAFYLCASSNLQGYGYTFGSGTRLTVV.

The V gene is TRBV15, the J gene TRBJ2-5, with a weak D call TRBD1 (7 bases). Germline V CDR1 and CDR2: LNHNV, YYDKDF (reference sequence). V lost 2 bases, J lost 5 bases, and 18 bases lay in between. The CDR3 is made up of 16 amino acids. The CDR3 DNA sequence: TGTGCCACCAGCAGACCTGAGCAACAGGGGAGGGAGACCCAGTACTTC. Protein: CATSRPEQQGRETQYF.

This chain joins TRBV7-9 and TRBJ2-7; 8 nucleotides align to TRBD1. Germline-derived CDR1 and CDR2 are SEHNR and FQNEAQ (reference sequence). This CDR3 has 16 residues. Losses at the gene ends were 5 bases for V and 5 bases for J; bases not matched to a gene: 14. DNA of the CDR3: TGTGCCAGCAGCCCTAATGGACAGGGAGAAAATCACGAGCAGTACTTC. It encodes CASSPNGQGENHEQYF. Supplemented by reference TRBV7-9 and TRBJ2-7, the full variable domain reads DTGVSQNPRHKITKRGQNVTFRCDPISEHNRLYWYRQTLGQGPEFLTYFQNEAQLEKSRLLSDRFSAERPKGSFSTLEIQRTEQGDSAMYLCASSPNGQGENHEQYFGPGTRLTVT.

The rearrangement uses TRBV6-5 and TRBJ2-7; D may be TRBD1 (5 bases). V was clipped by 1 base and J by 12 bases, with 19 bases between them. The CDR3 spans 14 residues. CDR1 MNHEY and CDR2 SVGAGI come from the germline V gene. The chain's CDR3 is CASSYLSQGSRPYF. In DNA form, the CDR3 reads TGTGCCAGCAGTTACTTGTCGCAGGGTAGCCGACCGTACTTC.

This chain uses TRBV2 with TRBJ2-1, with TRBD2 identical over 7 bases. The CDR3 extends over 15 amino acids. The junction had 8 bases not matched to a gene; V was cut back by 3 bases and J by 6 bases. Germline CDR1 reads SNHLY; CDR2 reads FYNNEI. CDR3 residues: CASSDWTRSTNEQFF. DNA of the CDR3: TGTGCCAGCAGTGATTGGACTAGATCCACCAATGAGCAGTTCTTC.

This chain uses TRBV7-3 with TRBJ1-1; 8 positions match TRBD1. The germline CDR1 and CDR2 sequences are SGHTA and FQGTGA. The CDR3 has 14 amino acids. Losses at the gene ends were 4 bases for V and 1 base for J; bases not matched to a gene: 2. The DNA of the CDR3 is TGTGCCAGCAGCTCCGACAGGGGGAACACTGAAGCTTTCTTT. This sequence encodes CASSSDRGNTEAFF.

The chain is built from TRBV9 and TRBJ2-1; 7 bases agree with TRBD1. Germline CDR1 is SGDLS and CDR2 is YYNGEE. This CDR3 spans 15 amino acids. Trimming took 0 bases from V and 4 from J; bases not matched to a gene: 4. The CDR3 coding sequence is TGTGCCAGCAGCGTAGAGGGGGCTTTATACAATGAGCAGTTCTTC. It translates to CASSVEGALYNEQFF.

V and J are TRBV6-4 and TRBJ1-6; TRBD1 aligns across 11 bases. In germline, CDR1 is MRHNA, CDR2 SNTAGT. V dropped 6 bases and J dropped 10; count of bases not matched to a gene: 5. This CDR3 comprises 14 residues. The CDR3 sequence: CASSRDRGTSPLHF. The CDR3 nucleotides are TGTGCCAGCAGCCGGGACAGGGGGACATCACCCCTCCACTTT.

The V gene is TRBV6-5, the J gene TRBJ1-5, with a weak D call TRBD1 (5 bases). V lost 7 bases to trimming and J lost 3 bases, with 10 bases between them. The CDR3 spans 13 residues. Germline-derived CDR1 and CDR2 are MNHEY and SVGAGI. CDR3 region: CASILDTNQPQHF. CDR3 DNA: TGTGCCAGCATTCTGGACACCAATCAGCCCCAGCATTTT.

This clone was recorded a few times. The CDR3 loop is CASSLGTGGGETQYF. Here the CDR3 DNA reads TGTGCCAGCAGCTTAGGAACAGGGGGGGGAGAGACCCAGTACTTC. The chain is built from TRBV7-7 and TRBJ2-5, with D tentatively TRBD1 (8 bases). Germline-derived CDR1 and CDR2 are SSHAT and FNYEAQ (reference sequence). The CDR3 is 15 amino acids. Trimming removed 1 base from V and 4 bases from J, with 13 bases in between. The whole variable domain, filled in from reference TRBV7-7 and TRBJ2-5, reads GAGVSQSPRYKVTKRGQDVTLRCDPISSHATLYWYQQALGQGPEFLTYFNYEAQPDKSGLPSDRFSAERPEGSISTLTIQRTEQRDSAMYRCASSLGTGGGETQYFGPGTRLLVL.

The V call is TRBV6-5, the J call TRBJ2-7, with 7 bases aligning to TRBD1. CDR3 length: 15 amino acids. V dropped 2 bases and J dropped 2; count of bases not matched to a gene: 6. Germline V lookup: CDR1 MNHEY, CDR2 SVGAGI. The chain's CDR3 is CASSYPGQRAYEQYF. The DNA for the CDR3 is TGTGCCAGCAGTTACCCGGGACAGAGGGCCTACGAGCAGTACTTC.

The chain links TRBV6-6 to TRBJ1-5, with D perhaps TRBD1 (6 bases). V was trimmed by 2 bases and J by 9 bases, leaving 17 bases between them. There are 15 residues in the CDR3. Germline CDR1 is MNHNY and CDR2 is SVGAGI (reference sequence). The CDR3 reads CASSYVFTGSLPQHF. The CDR3 DNA follows: TGTGCCAGCAGTTACGTATTTACAGGGAGCTTGCCCCAGCATTTT.

CDR3 sequence reads: CASSRGTSGQETQYF. The CDR3 region has the DNA TGCGCCAGCAGCCGAGGGACTAGCGGCCAAGAGACCCAGTACTTC. V usage is TRBV4-1 and J usage is TRBJ2-5, with 11 bases that match TRBD2. CDR3 length: 15 amino acids. Trimming cost V 4 bases and J 1 base; bases outside gene matches: 2. Germline V gene data show CDR1 as MGHRA and CDR2 as YSYEKL.

The gene calls are TRBV5-1 and TRBJ2-1, with 11 nucleotides matching TRBD2. Germline assignment: CDR1 SGHRS and CDR2 YFSETQ. The CDR3 consists of 18 residues. V was pared by 1 base and J by 3 bases, with 9 bases of the junction left unmatched. The CDR3 here is CASSLPSGRPGLYNEQFF. The CDR3, as DNA: TGCGCCAGCAGCTTGCCTAGCGGGAGGCCAGGGCTCTACAATGAGCAGTTCTTC.

The sample holds a few counts of this clone. V is TRBV7-9 and J is TRBJ1-1, with a possible D match to TRBD1 (5 bases). Germline lookup yields CDR1 SEHNR and CDR2 FQNEAQ (reference sequence). CDR3 length: 12 amino acids. Between the trimmed V and J ends, which lost 5 bases and 3 bases, there was a span of 7 bases. Here the CDR3 reads CASSQGYTEAFF. The CDR3 DNA reads as TGTGCCAGCAGCCAGGGTTACACTGAAGCTTTCTTT.

CDR3 in amino acids: CASITVGGGDGYTF. As DNA, the CDR3 is TGTGCCAGCATCACGGTGGGGGGAGGCGATGGCTACACCTTC. The rearrangement joins TRBV5-4 to TRBJ1-2, with D possibly matching TRBD1 (5 bases). Trimming pared 6 bases from V and 6 bases from J, leaving 18 bases between. The germline V gene has CDR1 SGHNT and CDR2 YYREEE (reference sequence). The CDR3 extends over 14 amino acids. The full variable domain, rest sourced from reference TRBV5-4 and TRBJ1-2, is ETGVTQSPTHLIKTRGQQVTLRCSSQSGHNTVSWYQQALGQGPQFIFQYYREEENGRGNFPPRFSGLQFPNYSSELNVNALELDDSALYLCASITVGGGDGYTFGSGTRLTVV.

The chain couples TRBV27 to TRBJ1-2, with D perhaps matching TRBD1 (6 bases). This CDR3 spans 14 amino acids. V lost 0 bases and J 2 bases, leaving 7 bases between the germline ends. Germline CDR1 and CDR2: MNHEY and SMNVEV (reference sequence). CDR3 sequence reads: CASSLSTGNYGYTF. The CDR3 region has the DNA TGTGCCAGCAGTTTATCAACAGGGAACTATGGCTACACCTTC.

This clone is labeled large. The chain couples TRBV2 to TRBJ2-7; D is uncertain. This CDR3 comprises 13 residues. V dropped 5 bases and J dropped 1 base, with 9 bases sitting between them. Germline V gene sequence: CDR1 SNHLY, CDR2 FYNNEI. The CDR3 spells CASSPAGSYEQYF. The CDR3 DNA reads as TGTGCCAGCAGTCCGGCAGGTTCCTACGAGCAGTACTTC.

The V call is TRBV6-1, the J call TRBJ2-5, with 12 bases fitting TRBD2. Germline V gene sequence: CDR1 MNHNS, CDR2 SASEGT. With 2 bases clipped from V and 2 bases from J, the junction kept 0 bases outside the gene matches. The CDR3 sequence is 15 residues long. The CDR3 coding sequence is TGTGCCAGCAGTGAACTAGCGGGAGGGCAAGAGACCCAGTACTTC. Translated, it gives CASSELAGGQETQYF.

This clone has more than one count but fewer than ten. The V gene is TRBV27, the J gene TRBJ1-4; D not certain. CDR1 MNHEY and CDR2 SMNVEV come from the germline V gene (reference sequence). V was shortened by 3 bases and J by 8 bases, with 13 bases between the two germline ends. There are 14 residues in the CDR3. The CDR3 bases are TGTGCCAGCAGTTTTGGGAGAACCGCCGAAAAACTGTTTTTT. Its translation: CASSFGRTAEKLFF.

This clone has just one count. V usage is TRBV19 and J usage is TRBJ2-5, with D tentatively TRBD2 (6 bases). CDR1 is LNHDA and CDR2 is SQIVND in the germline V gene (reference sequence). Trimming stripped 10 bases from V and 4 bases from J, with 16 bases between. The length of the CDR3 is 13 residues. The CDR3, as DNA: TGTGCCACCAGAAGGAGGGTAGTAGAGACCCAGTACTTC. It yields the protein CATRRRVVETQYF.

The chain joins TRBV29-1 to TRBJ2-5; 8 bases align to TRBD2. The CDR3 totals 12 residues. V shed 7 bases, J shed 4 bases, and the junction held 5 bases outside the gene matches. Germline V gene sequence: CDR1 SQVTM, CDR2 ANQGSEA. The CDR3 DNA is TGCAGCGCTACCCGGGGGGGAGAGACCCAGTACTTC. It is translated as CSATRGGETQYF.

The chain links TRBV27 to TRBJ1-6; TRBD1 is a possible D gene (5 bases). This CDR3 contains 14 residues. CDR1 MNHEY and CDR2 SMNVEV come from the germline V gene (reference sequence). V lost 3 bases and J lost 7, with 10 bases in between. CDR3 residues: CASSLGGKNSPLHF. Written as DNA, the CDR3 is TGTGCCAGCAGTTTGGGGGGTAAGAATTCACCCCTCCACTTT.

The rearrangement links TRBV4-2 to TRBJ1-2; perhaps TRBD1 as D (6 bases). In germline, CDR1 is LGHNA, CDR2 YNFKEQ. The CDR3 has 17 residues. Trimming pared 0 bases from V and 4 bases from J, leaving 18 bases between. CDR3 region: CASSQDLRRGGVYGYTF. The CDR3 DNA follows: TGTGCCAGCAGCCAAGACCTCAGGAGGGGGGGCGTCTATGGCTACACCTTC.

This rearrangement joins TRBV6-6 to TRBJ2-7; D uncertain. Germline CDR1 and CDR2: MNHNY and SVGAGI (reference sequence). CDR3 size: 12 residues. Trimming took 4 bases from V and 3 from J, leaving 7 bases between them. CDR3 DNA sequence: TGTGCCAGCAGTTTTCCACTCTACGAGCAGTACTTC. Translating gives CASSFPLYEQYF.

The V gene is TRBV7-9, the J gene TRBJ2-3; 12 bases match TRBD1. Germline CDR1 is SEHNR and CDR2 is FQNEAQ (reference sequence). Trimming cost V 5 bases and J 1 base; bases outside gene matches: 7. The length of the CDR3 is 17 residues. The DNA for the CDR3 is TGTGCCAGCAGCGTAGGGACAGGGGGCTCTGGCACAGATACGCAGTATTTT. This codes for CASSVGTGGSGTDTQYF.